This passage covers 8 T cell receptor beta chains from one sample sequenced in a study of CD8 T cells in ankylosing spondylitis. MiXCR, applied by TCRdb to the 5' RACE reads, yields one record per CDR3 protein. The table lists about 39,000 distinct CDR3 sequences, 4% of them singletons. Sequencing was carried out using blood, either unsorted or a sorted T cell fraction (not recorded which). These receptors all stem from a female donor with ankylosing spondylitis or in good health (not recorded which).

This clonotype was seen many times. This chain joins TRBV9 and TRBJ2-7, with D possibly matching TRBD2 (6 bases). CDR1 is SGDLS, CDR2 YYNGEE, per germline. The CDR3 runs to 15 residues. Trimming removed 4 bases from V and 3 bases from J, with 17 bases in between. This CDR3 is CASSPRGGVIYEQYF. The CDR3 bases are TGTGCCAGCAGCCCACGAGGAGGGGTTATCTACGAGCAGTACTTC.

This clonotype has a count of ten or more. The rearrangement joins TRBV9 to TRBJ1-1; a weak D match, TRBD1 (5 bases). CDR1 and CDR2 from the germline V gene are SGDLS and YYNGEE. There are 13 residues in the CDR3. The V gene lost 0 bases and the J gene lost 5 bases, with 8 bases spanning the gap. Written as DNA, the CDR3 is TGTGCCAGCAGCGTAGAGGGGTGGACTGAAGCTTTCTTT. It is translated as CASSVEGWTEAFF.

Only a few counts were recorded for this clonotype. V usage is TRBV9 and J usage is TRBJ2-3; TRBD2 matches 9 bases. The germline CDR1 and CDR2 sequences are SGDLS and YYNGEE. After removal of 3 bases from V and 5 bases from J, the junction contained 4 bases not matched to a gene. This CDR3 has 14 residues. The CDR3 DNA is TGTGCCAGCAGCGATAGCGGGGGCGGAGATACGCAGTATTTT. It specifies CASSDSGGGDTQYF.

This clonotype was counted ten times or more. The V and J genes are TRBV9 and TRBJ1-3; no reliable D call. From germline, CDR1 is SGDLS and CDR2 YYNGEE. Trimming took 0 bases from V and 2 from J, leaving 9 bases between them. The CDR3 contains 15 residues. The CDR3 loop reads CASSVGKRAGNTIYF. CDR3 DNA sequence: TGTGCCAGCAGCGTAGGGAAGAGGGCTGGAAACACCATATATTTT.

At least ten counts were recorded for this clonotype. The chain links TRBV9 to TRBJ1-1; D is unresolved. Trimming pared 4 bases from V and 1 base from J, leaving 11 bases between. CDR1 is SGDLS and CDR2 is YYNGEE in the germline V gene. The CDR3 sequence is 14 residues long. CDR3 sequence reads: CASSPHGGNTEAFF. CDR3 nucleotides: TGTGCCAGCAGCCCACACGGCGGGAACACTGAAGCTTTCTTT.

This clonotype has ten or more counts. The chain is built from TRBV9 and TRBJ2-5; TRBD2 might be the D (6 bases). This CDR3 comprises 15 residues. Per the germline V gene, CDR1 is SGDLS and CDR2 is YYNGEE. Trimming pared 4 bases from V and 0 bases from J, leaving 13 bases between. The CDR3 DNA follows: TGTGCCAGCAGCCCAGGGAGCGGGTACCAAGAGACCCAGTACTTC. As protein: CASSPGSGYQETQYF.

This clonotype was seen ten or more times. The CDR3 bases are TGTGCCAGCAGCTCCCTAGCGGGGGGGAAAGATACGCAGTATTTT. This sequence encodes CASSSLAGGKDTQYF. The chain is built from TRBV9 and TRBJ2-3; 12 bases agree with TRBD2. The CDR3 has 15 residues. Germline CDR1 is SGDLS and CDR2 is YYNGEE. V gave up 4 bases and J gave up 5 bases; unmatched junction bases: 5.

Ten or more counts support this clonotype. This chain connects TRBV9 to TRBJ2-1; 11 bases map to TRBD2. The V gene end was trimmed by 0 bases and the J gene end by 9 bases; junction bases not matched to a gene: 5. This CDR3 region has 15 residues. Germline V gene sequence: CDR1 SGDLS, CDR2 YYNGEE. The chain's CDR3 is CASSVGSSGGTEQFF. The CDR3 nucleotides are TGTGCCAGCAGCGTAGGCTCTAGCGGGGGGACTGAGCAGTTCTTC.